These 20 T cell receptor beta chains share one sample of origin, sequenced in a study of T cells in Graves' hyperthyroidism and ophthalmopathy. TCR beta CDR3 regions were amplified from RNA. The TCR CDR3 first-round RT-PCR relied on the HTBI primer set. TCRdb used MiXCR to reprocess the multiplex PCR reads, holding one entry per CDR3 protein. Altogether about 24,000 distinct CDR3 sequences are present, less than 65% being singletons, with the ten largest covering 25%. What was sequenced was blood. The receptors stem from a woman in her 40s with Graves' hyperthyroidism that later progressed to Graves' ophthalmopathy.

This chain links TRBV5-1 with TRBJ2-3, with a tentative D call TRBD2 (5 bases). This CDR3 comprises 14 residues. The V gene lost 3 bases and the J gene lost 8 bases, with 16 bases spanning the gap. Germline V gene data show CDR1 as SGHRS and CDR2 as YFSETQ. CDR3 bases: TGCGCCAGCAGCTCTGGGGAGAGTTTAGGTACGCAGTATTTT. Its translation is CASSSGESLGTQYF.

This sequence joins TRBV29-1 and TRBJ2-5; 7 bases are shared with TRBD2. V lost 6 bases to trimming and J lost 5 bases; unmatched junction nucleotides: 9. Germline CDR1 SQVTM, CDR2 ANQGSEA. CDR3 length equals 13 residues. Here the CDR3 reads CSVLASGPETQYF. The CDR3 DNA follows: TGCAGCGTGCTCGCTAGCGGACCCGAGACCCAGTACTTC.

This clonotype was counted at least ten times. The genes are TRBV28 and TRBJ2-7; TRBD1 is a possible D gene (5 bases). The germline gives CDR1 MDHEN, CDR2 SYDVKM. Trimming removed 4 bases at V and 6 bases at J, with 22 bases between. The CDR3 spans 16 residues. The CDR3 DNA reads as TGTGCCAGCAGTTCCGCCCGGTTTTGGGGCTTAGGCGAGCAGTACTTC. Encoded protein: CASSSARFWGLGEQYF. The full variable domain, with the rest looked up from reference TRBV28 and TRBJ2-7, is DVKVTQSSRYLVKRTGEKVFLECVQDMDHENMFWYRQDPGLGLRLIYFSYDVKMKEKGDIPEGYSVSREKKERFSLILESASTNQTSMYLCASSSARFWGLGEQYFGPGTRLTVT.

In its sample, this clonotype is medium-sized. The rearrangement joins TRBV19 to TRBJ2-1; 14 nucleotides match TRBD2. This CDR3 is 15 amino acids long. With V trimmed by 3 bases and J by 9 bases, 4 bases remained unmatched. Germline CDR1 is LNHDA and CDR2 is SQIVND (reference sequence). The CDR3 nucleotides are TGTGCCAGTAGTATGGGGACTAGCGGGAGCCCTGAGCAGTTCTTC. It specifies CASSMGTSGSPEQFF.

There are a few counts of this clonotype. CDR3 sequence reads: CASSMEQGGYGYTF. The CDR3 DNA follows: TGTGCCAGTAGTATGGAACAGGGTGGCTATGGCTACACCTTC. The chain recombines TRBV19 with TRBJ1-2; a possible D gene is TRBD1 (6 bases). In germline, CDR1 is LNHDA, CDR2 SQIVND (reference sequence). The V end lost 3 bases, the J end lost 4 bases, and 12 bases lay between the germline ends. CDR3 length: 14 amino acids.

This clonotype is classed as medium-sized. The V call is TRBV15, the J call TRBJ2-1; 13 bases map to TRBD2. The V and J ends lost 0 bases and 9 bases, in that order; junction bases with no gene match: 26. This CDR3 region has 23 residues. Per the germline V gene, CDR1 is LNHNV and CDR2 is YYDKDF (reference sequence). CDR3 protein: CATSREGGRGPARLAGGWVEQFF. For the CDR3, the DNA is TGTGCCACCAGCAGAGAGGGGGGTCGTGGTCCCGCCCGACTAGCGGGAGGTTGGGTTGAGCAGTTCTTC. Full variable domain (outside the CDR3, taken from reference TRBV15 and TRBJ2-1): DAMVIQNPRYQVTQFGKPVTLSCSQTLNHNVMYWYQQKSSQAPKLLFHYYDKDFNNEADTPDNFQSRRPNTSFCFLDIRSPGLGDTAMYLCATSREGGRGPARLAGGWVEQFFGPGTRLTVL.

Many counts were recorded for this clonotype. The gene calls are TRBV4-2 and TRBJ2-1; 11 bases are a match to TRBD2. Germline CDR1 and CDR2: LGHNA and YNFKEQ. J was trimmed by 4 bases and V by 0 bases; bases with no gene match: 2. CDR3 length equals 16 residues. CDR3 sequence reads: CASSQETSGTYNEQFF. The DNA of the CDR3 is TGTGCCAGCAGCCAAGAGACTAGCGGGACTTACAATGAGCAGTTCTTC.

Notes on this clonotype: Sequence at one end of the junction differs from germline and may be a read error. The chain carries TRBV11-2 and TRBJ2-1; D may match TRBD1 or TRBD2 (5 bases each). The CDR3 length is 14 residues. Germline values: CDR1 SGHAT, CDR2 FQNNGV. The CDR3 here is CAGSPRDPYNEQFF. As DNA, the CDR3 is TGTGCCGGCAGCCCCAGGGACCCTTACAATGAGCAGTTCTTT. Variable domain in full (rest from reference TRBV11-2 and TRBJ2-1): EAGVAQSPRYKIIEKRQSVAFWCNPISGHATLYWYQQILGQGPKLLIQFQNNGVVDDSQLPKDRFSAERLKGVDSTLKIQPAKLEDSAVYLCAGSPRDPYNEQFFGPGTRLTVL.

A few counts support this clonotype. This chain joins TRBV7-2 and TRBJ1-5; D gene ambiguous. Germline values: CDR1 SGHTA, CDR2 FQGNSA. This CDR3 is built from 13 residues. The V and J ends lost 2 bases and 6 bases respectively, with 8 bases between them. The CDR3 sequence: CASSLLTAQPQHF. For the CDR3, the DNA is TGTGCCAGCAGCTTACTCACTGCTCAGCCCCAGCATTTT.

This clonotype was detected a few times. V and J are TRBV20-1 and TRBJ2-3; no clear D gene. The CDR3 runs to 10 residues. Trimming removed 6 bases from V and 2 bases from J, with 3 bases in between. Germline-derived CDR1 and CDR2 are DFQATT and SNEGSKA (reference sequence). The CDR3 DNA reads TGCAGTGCATCCACAGATACGCAGTATTTT. Translated, it gives CSASTDTQYF.

On this clonotype itself: The junction departs from germline at one end; a sequencing error may be responsible. The chain links TRBV15 to TRBJ2-2, with D hard to call. The CDR3 contains 14 residues. CDR1 and CDR2 (germline): LNHNV, YYDKDF (reference sequence). The CDR3 DNA sequence: TGTGTCACCAGCAGAGAAAAATCAACTGGGGAGCTGTTTTTT. This translates into CVTSREKSTGELFF.

In this sample, this clonotype turned up many times. This may stem from a read error, because a much larger clone lies one nucleotide away. The genes are TRBV6-1 and TRBJ2-3; 7 bases map to TRBD1. Germline values: CDR1 MNHNS, CDR2 SASEGT. The CDR3 length is 15 residues. This chain's CDR3 is CACSDGDSGTDTQYF. In DNA, the CDR3 is TGTGCCTGCAGTGACGGGGACAGCGGCACAGATACGCAGTATTTT.

To note about this clonotype: A junction boundary mismatches the germline segment, possibly from a read error. The rearrangement links TRBV9 to TRBJ2-1; 9 positions agree with TRBD2. The germline gives CDR1 SGDLS, CDR2 YYNGEE. CDR3 length equals 15 residues. The CDR3 reads CACSRTGGRANEQFF. In DNA, the CDR3 is TGTGCCTGCAGCCGGACGGGCGGGAGGGCAAATGAGCAGTTCTTC.

This chain connects TRBV2 to TRBJ2-3; D not resolved. Germline CDR1 is SNHLY and CDR2 is FYNNEI. Trimming took 4 bases from V and 1 from J, leaving 9 bases between them. The CDR3 totals 14 residues. In DNA, the CDR3 is TGTGCCAGCAGTGTACAGCGAGGCACAGATACGCAGTATTTT. Translated: CASSVQRGTDTQYF.

Of note for this clonotype: Mismatch with germline at one junction end may stem from a read error. The chain carries TRBV20-1 and TRBJ2-1, with TRBD2 matching over 14 bases. CDR1 and CDR2 from the germline V gene are DFQATT and SNEGSKA (reference sequence). This CDR3 spans 16 amino acids. This CDR3 is CSARGTSGRSGNEQFF. The CDR3 DNA reads TGCAGTGCGAGAGGGACTAGCGGGAGATCCGGCAATGAGCAGTTCTTC.

For this clonotype: The CDR3 ends on some other residue instead of the conserved phenylalanine or tryptophan, so this is likely a read error. This rearrangement joins TRBV27 to TRBJ1-1, with unresolved D. Germline lookup yields CDR1 MNHEY and CDR2 SMNVEV (reference sequence). With 5 bases removed from V and 2 bases from J, the gap between germline ends came to 12 bases. The CDR3 is 14 amino acids. This CDR3 is CASSHRRGNTEAFL. The CDR3 DNA sequence: TGTGCCAGCAGTCACCGACGGGGAAACACTGAAGCTTTCTTG.

The V and J genes are TRBV7-9 and TRBJ1-1, with TRBD1 matching 7 bases. V lost 1 base and J lost 5; bases outside the gene matches: 4. Germline V lookup: CDR1 SEHNR, CDR2 FQNEAQ (reference sequence). The CDR3 length is 14 residues. DNA for the CDR3: TGTGCCAGCAGCTTAGGGTCAGGGGGGACTGAAGCTTTCTTT. Translating it yields CASSLGSGGTEAFF. Full variable domain (outside the CDR3, taken from reference TRBV7-9 and TRBJ1-1): DTGVSQNPRHKITKRGQNVTFRCDPISEHNRLYWYRQTLGQGPEFLTYFQNEAQLEKSRLLSDRFSAERPKGSFSTLEIQRTEQGDSAMYLCASSLGSGGTEAFFGQGTRLTVV.

This clonotype was seen once. V is TRBV9 and J is TRBJ2-5; no reliable D call. The CDR3 consists of 12 residues. Trimming cost V 4 bases and J 4 bases, with 8 bases left between them. Per the germline V gene, CDR1 is SGDLS and CDR2 is YYNGEE. For the CDR3, the DNA is TGTGCCAGCAGCCCCTTCGGAGAGACCCAGTACTTC. Protein product: CASSPFGETQYF.

The CDR3 reads CAWRTELNEKLFF. The DNA of the CDR3 is TGTGCCTGGAGGACAGAACTGAATGAAAAACTGTTTTTT. The chain links TRBV30 to TRBJ1-4; D is possibly TRBD1 (5 bases). Germline CDR1 GTSNPN, CDR2 SVGIG (reference sequence). The CDR3 sequence is 13 residues long. Trimming left V 3 bases short and J 5 bases short, with 10 bases between.

This clonotype was counted ten times or more. The CDR3: CASSYPSTSTDTQYF. CDR3 coding DNA: TGTGCCAGCAGCTATCCTTCAACTAGCACAGATACGCAGTATTTT. The chain is built from TRBV5-5 and TRBJ2-3; D is unresolved. Germline-derived CDR1 and CDR2 are SGHKS and YYEKEE (reference sequence). The V end was cut by 3 bases, the J end by 0 bases, with 11 bases between. The CDR3 consists of 15 residues.